A single sample is the source of the 18 T cell receptor beta chains below, sequenced in a study of blood T cells in healthy people across ages. Through a sample-barcoded 5' primer and a J-beta primer mix, a second PCR was run for roughly 6 to 12 cycles. TCRdb re-called the 5' RACE reads with MiXCR, one entry per CDR3 protein. The sample carries hundreds of thousands of distinct CDR3 sequences, just under 25% recorded once. These data were likewise used in another study, on T cells of mothers and their children.

The sequencing sample was made of blood. The receptors come from a boy aged 5-17 years in good health.

This sequence joins TRBV7-9 and TRBJ2-3; D gene unclear. This CDR3 has 13 residues. The germline gives CDR1 SEHNR, CDR2 FQNEAQ (reference sequence). Deletions cut 6 bases from V and 2 bases from J, with 9 bases between. CDR3: CASSMSFTDTQYF. CDR3 coding DNA: TGTGCCAGCAGTATGAGCTTCACAGATACGCAGTATTTT.

This clonotype has just a few counts. This chain joins TRBV2 and TRBJ2-1; perhaps TRBD1 as D (6 bases). V dropped 6 bases and J dropped 5 bases, with 11 bases sitting between them. Germline V gene sequence: CDR1 SNHLY, CDR2 FYNNEI. CDR3 length: 13 amino acids. The CDR3 DNA is TGTGCCAGCAGGGAGGACAGTGACAATGAGCAGTTCTTC. Translated, it gives CASREDSDNEQFF.

The CDR3 DNA reads as TGCGCCAGCAGCTTGGCACCCGGACTAGCGGGGGGGCCCTCAGATACGCAGTATTTT. Translated, it gives CASSLAPGLAGGPSDTQYF. The J gene is TRBJ2-3, the V gene TRBV5-1; 15 nucleotides agree with TRBD2. The germline CDR1 and CDR2 sequences are SGHRS and YFSETQ. V gave up 0 bases and J gave up 4 bases; unmatched junction bases: 9. CDR3 size: 19 residues.

This clonotype was found a few times. The rearrangement joins TRBV2 to TRBJ2-7; tentative D call: TRBD1 (6 bases). The CDR3 covers 13 residues. The germline V gene has CDR1 SNHLY and CDR2 FYNNEI. The V and J ends lost 6 bases and 0 bases respectively, with 9 bases between them. The CDR3 nucleotides read TGTGCCAGCAGGGGCAGGGGCTCCTACGAGCAGTACTTC. Amino acids: CASRGRGSYEQYF.

With regard to this clonotype: Relative to the germline gene, one junction end is altered; a read error may explain this. The CDR3 DNA is TGCGCCAGCAGTTCCCCCGGGACAGGGGACGGGGAGCTGTTTTTT. Translating it yields CASSSPGTGDGELFF. The chain employs TRBV12-3 or TRBV12-4 and TRBJ2-2; 10 bases fit TRBD1. This CDR3 spans 15 amino acids.

In this sample, this clonotype turned up a few times. The rearrangement uses TRBV5-1 and TRBJ2-5, with 7 bases matching TRBD1. The CDR3 sequence is 15 residues long. The J segment lost 5 bases and the V segment lost 4 bases, leaving 11 bases of the junction unmatched. Germline V CDR1 and CDR2: SGHRS, YFSETQ. The CDR3 bases are TGCGCCAGCAGCGCCGAGGACAGGTTATGGGAGACCCAGTACTTC. It yields the protein CASSAEDRLWETQYF.

The chain joins TRBV7-6 to TRBJ1-4; 8 nucleotides match TRBD1. Per the germline V gene, CDR1 is SGHVS and CDR2 is FNYEAQ. After removal of 5 bases from V and 6 bases from J, the junction contained 14 bases not matched to a gene. The CDR3 runs to 17 residues. The CDR3 sequence is CASSPNLAGQGYEKLFF. As DNA, the CDR3 is TGTGCCAGCAGCCCAAACCTAGCCGGACAGGGTTATGAAAAACTGTTTTTT.

The chain couples TRBV25-1 to TRBJ1-4; D is unresolved. CDR1 is MGHDK and CDR2 is SYGVNS in the germline V gene. The V and J ends lost 3 bases and 8 bases respectively, with 10 bases between them. This CDR3 spans 13 amino acids. The CDR3 region is CASSDPNNEKLFF. In DNA form, the CDR3 reads TGTGCCAGCAGTGACCCAAACAACGAAAAACTGTTTTTT.

V and J are TRBV6-1 and TRBJ2-7, with 7 bases that match TRBD1. There are 16 residues in the CDR3. Germline V CDR1 and CDR2: MNHNS, SASEGT. Trimming cost V 3 bases and J 3 bases; bases outside gene matches: 11. The CDR3 nucleotides read TGTGCCAGCAGTGATGCCCCAATGGGACAGCACTACGAGCAGTACTTC. This gives the protein CASSDAPMGQHYEQYF.

In its sample, this clonotype was seen a few times. The rearrangement uses TRBV5-1 and TRBJ1-1; TRBD1 might be the D (5 bases). Germline V gene sequence: CDR1 SGHRS, CDR2 YFSETQ. The length of the CDR3 is 13 residues. Trimming shortened V by 7 bases and J by 5 bases, and 15 bases separated the two germline ends. The CDR3 reads CASVSPGGTEAFF. For the CDR3, the DNA is TGCGCCAGCGTCTCCCCCGGGGGGACTGAAGCTTTCTTT.

This clonotype was recorded once. V is TRBV9 and J is TRBJ2-5, with 7 bases aligning to TRBD2. This CDR3 is 14 amino acids long. The V gene end was trimmed by 0 bases and the J gene end by 4 bases; junction bases not matched to a gene: 3. Germline CDR1 and CDR2: SGDLS and YYNGEE. CDR3 DNA: TGTGCCAGCAGCGTAGGGCTAGCGGTAGAGACCCAGTACTTC. Protein product: CASSVGLAVETQYF.

J is TRBJ2-4 and V is TRBV4-3; D is perhaps TRBD2 (5 bases). This CDR3 contains 13 residues. The V end was cut by 0 bases, the J end by 9 bases, with 9 bases between. Germline lookup yields CDR1 LGHNA and CDR2 YSLEER. CDR3 in DNA: TGCGCCAGCAGCCAAGATCATGGAGGCATTCAGTACTTC. Protein product: CASSQDHGGIQYF.

V and J are TRBV28 and TRBJ1-1; 9 bases match TRBD1. Germline V gene lookup returns CDR1 MDHEN and CDR2 SYDVKM. V was pared by 6 bases and J by 1 base, with 12 bases of the junction left unmatched. This CDR3 is built from 17 residues. CDR3 sequence: CASSLAGTGSGNTEAFF. In nucleotides, the CDR3 is TGTGCCAGCAGCCTAGCCGGGACAGGGTCGGGGAACACTGAAGCTTTCTTT.

This clonotype was seen a few times. This rearrangement joins TRBV28 to TRBJ2-2; D call uncertain. With 2 bases removed from V and 4 bases from J, the gap between germline ends came to 11 bases. CDR1 and CDR2 from the germline V gene are MDHEN and SYDVKM. The CDR3 length is 15 residues. The CDR3 DNA reads as TGTGCCAGCAGTTTACCCCGGTACCCCACCGGGGAGCTGTTTTTT. It specifies CASSLPRYPTGELFF.

About this clonotype: The junction and the germline gene differ at one end; a read error may be behind it. V usage is TRBV29-1 and J usage is TRBJ2-3; D ambiguous. CDR3 length: 12 residues. CDR1 is SQVTM, CDR2 ANQGSEA, per germline. The CDR3 region is CSVVTGPDTQCF. CDR3 DNA: TGCAGCGTTGTTACGGGCCCGGATACGCAGTGTTTT.

The chain uses TRBV28 and TRBJ2-5, with TRBD1 identical over 8 bases. The CDR3 contains 16 residues. CDR1 MDHEN and CDR2 SYDVKM come from the germline V gene. The V and J ends lost 5 bases and 3 bases, in that order; junction bases with no gene match: 11. CDR3: CASSLYRGQGEETQYF. The CDR3 DNA is TGTGCCAGCAGTCTCTATCGAGGACAGGGCGAAGAGACCCAGTACTTC.

In this sample, this clonotype turned up a few times. The chain combines TRBV7-3 with TRBJ2-5; D not certain. V dropped 1 base and J dropped 1 base, with 10 bases sitting between them. The CDR3 totals 15 residues. CDR1 and CDR2 (germline): SGHTA, FQGTGA. Here the CDR3 reads CASSLRGSVQETQYF. The DNA for the CDR3 is TGTGCCAGCAGCTTAAGGGGTTCAGTCCAAGAGACCCAGTACTTC.

The V gene is TRBV29-1, the J gene TRBJ1-1; perhaps TRBD1 as D (5 bases). This CDR3 region has 11 residues. Trimming took 7 bases from V and 5 from J, leaving 11 bases between them. Germline-derived CDR1 and CDR2 are SQVTM and ANQGSEA. The CDR3 reads CSAGHGTEAFF. The CDR3 nucleotides read TGCAGCGCCGGACACGGGACTGAAGCTTTCTTT.